The rows below give T cell receptor beta chains drawn from one sample of a study of post-analysis software for immune sequencing data. In TCRdb, the PCR reads were re-called with MiXCR into one record per CDR3 protein. Of about 460,000 distinct CDR3 sequences in the sample, approximately 46% were seen once. Sequencing was performed on blood. The receptors originated from a girl aged 10-17 years with multiple sclerosis. CDR3s include the opening cysteine and the closing phenylalanine or tryptophan. A D gene is named only where the DNA matches it firmly. Rows may omit the clone size; those that give it use once, few, many or a size class.

v_call	j_call	d_call	clone_size	cdr3_aa	cdr3_nt
TRBV28	TRBJ1-4	.	.	CASSSPWAGTNEKLFF	TGTGCCAGCAGTTCACCCTGGGCAGGGACTAATGAAAAACTGTTTTTT
TRBV10-3	TRBJ2-5	.	.	CAIRGDRINKETQYF	TGTGCCATCAGGGGAGACCGAATCAATAAAGAGACCCAGTACTTC
TRBV5-1	TRBJ1-6	.	.	CASSLDSSSYNSPLHF	TGCGCCAGCAGCTTGGATTCCAGCTCCTATAATTCACCCCTCCACTTT
TRBV20-1	TRBJ2-1	TRBD2	.	CSASPLAGDHNEQFF	TGCAGTGCTAGCCCTCTAGCGGGGGATCACAATGAGCAGTTCTTC
TRBV20-1	TRBJ1-4	TRBD1	.	CSAAGTGGATNEKLFF	TGCAGTGCTGCCGGGACAGGAGGCGCGACTAATGAAAAACTGTTTTTT
TRBV3-1	TRBJ1-4	.	.	CASSDLSTNEKLFF	TGTGCCAGCAGCGACCTTTCAACTAATGAAAAACTGTTTTTT
TRBV7-9	TRBJ1-2	.	.	CASSKSRLYGYTF	TGTGCCAGCAGCAAGTCACGCCTCTATGGCTACACCTTC
TRBV20-1	TRBJ2-3	TRBD2	few	CSASGRAEDTQYF	TGCAGTGCTAGCGGGAGGGCCGAAGATACGCAGTATTTT
TRBV10-3	TRBJ1-2	.	.	CAISEQGQNYGYTF	TGTGCCATCAGTGAACAAGGACAGAACTATGGCTACACCTTC
TRBV12-3/TRBV12-4	TRBJ1-4	TRBD1	once	CASSRDREREKLFF	TGTGCCAGCAGTCGAGACAGGGAGAGGGAAAAACTGTTTTTT
TRBV12-3/TRBV12-4	TRBJ2-5	.	few	CASSLASGQYF	TGTGCCAGCAGCCTTGCAAGCGGGCAGTACTTC
TRBV20-1	TRBJ1-4	.	.	CSASRATNEKLFF	TGCAGTGCTAGCAGGGCAACTAATGAAAAACTGTTTTTT
TRBV20-1	TRBJ2-5	TRBD2	.	CSARPLAGGREQYF	TGCAGTGCTAGACCCCTAGCGGGAGGAAGGGAGCAGTACTTC
TRBV5-5	TRBJ2-7	.	.	CASSLGQAGNEQYF	TGTGCCAGCAGCTTGGGACAGGCAGGGAACGAGCAGTACTTC
TRBV20-1	TRBJ2-7	TRBD2	few	CSAAASGRAARGIHEQYF	TGCAGTGCAGCGGCTAGCGGGAGGGCCGCGAGGGGGATCCACGAGCAGTACTTC
TRBV27	TRBJ1-1	TRBD1	.	CASSLTGGAFLVDTEAFF	TGTGCCAGCAGTTTGACAGGGGGCGCATTTCTCGTGGACACTGAAGCTTTCTTT
TRBV6-5	TRBJ1-1	.	.	CASKSRGIGTEAFF	TGTGCCAGCAAGAGTAGGGGGATAGGGACTGAAGCTTTCTTT
TRBV28	TRBJ2-1	TRBD2	.	CAINPLASGGTSYNEQFF	TGTGCCATCAACCCGCTGGCTAGCGGGGGGACCTCCTACAATGAGCAGTTCTTC
TRBV4-1	TRBJ2-7	.	.	CASNTGSSYEQYF	TGCGCCAGCAACACAGGGAGCTCCTACGAGCAGTACTTC
TRBV6-5	TRBJ2-1	.	.	CASSSGYPYNEQFF	TGTGCCAGCAGTTCGGGATATCCCTACAATGAGCAGTTCTTC
TRBV6-5	TRBJ2-7	.	few	CASSSPGELYEQYF	TGTGCCAGCAGTTCTCCGGGGGAGCTCTACGAGCAGTACTTC
TRBV12-3/TRBV12-4	TRBJ1-4	TRBD1	.	CASSSAGGVEKLFF	TGTGCCAGCAGTTCCGCAGGGGGCGTGGAAAAACTGTTTTTT
TRBV20-1	TRBJ2-3	.	.	CSARAKVRSTDTQYF	TGCAGTGCTAGAGCGAAAGTCCGAAGCACAGATACGCAGTATTTT
TRBV10-3	TRBJ2-3	.	few	CAISESWPGATQYF	TGTGCCATCAGTGAGTCGTGGCCAGGGGCTACGCAGTATTTT
TRBV20-1	TRBJ2-7	.	.	CSAPREAGAEQYF	TGCAGTGCCCCCCGTGAGGCTGGGGCCGAGCAGTACTTC
TRBV7-2	TRBJ2-6	.	.	CASTISSGANVLTF	TGTGCCAGCACCATTAGCTCTGGGGCCAACGTCCTGACTTTC
TRBV29-1	TRBJ1-1	TRBD1	.	CSVEGQGGGEAFF	TGCAGCGTTGAAGGACAGGGGGGCGGTGAAGCTTTCTTT
TRBV29-1	TRBJ2-7	TRBD1	.	CSVEGQGAGNEQYF	TGCAGCGTCGAGGGACAGGGGGCAGGAAACGAGCAGTACTTC
TRBV6-1	TRBJ2-7	.	.	CASSEAGGLWGSYEQYF	TGTGCCAGCAGTGAAGCTGGGGGGTTATGGGGCTCCTACGAGCAGTACTTC
TRBV7-8	TRBJ2-1	TRBD2	.	CASSLWTSGMMNEQFF	TGTGCCAGCAGCCTATGGACTAGCGGGATGATGAATGAGCAGTTCTTC
TRBV28	TRBJ2-4	.	.	CASTETGLAKNIQYF	TGTGCCAGCACCGAAACAGGTTTAGCCAAAAACATTCAGTACTTC
TRBV4-1	TRBJ2-5	.	.	CASSQGNSGVGETQYF	TGCGCCAGCAGCCAAGGCAACTCAGGAGTAGGTGAGACCCAGTACTTC
TRBV7-2	TRBJ1-2	.	.	CASSLVSYADYGYTF	TGTGCCAGCAGCTTAGTCAGCTACGCGGACTATGGCTACACCTTC
TRBV3-1	TRBJ1-1	TRBD1	.	CASSQVGQGATEAFF	TGTGCCAGCAGCCAAGTGGGTCAGGGGGCGACTGAAGCTTTCTTT
TRBV2	TRBJ2-3	.	.	CASSATGPGTDTQYF	TGTGCCAGCAGTGCCACAGGGCCTGGCACAGATACGCAGTATTTT
TRBV6-1	TRBJ1-5	TRBD1	once	CASSFSVRGDNQPQHF	TGTGCCAGCAGTTTTTCTGTCAGGGGGGACAATCAGCCCCAGCATTTT
TRBV5-1	TRBJ2-7	TRBD1	.	CASSPGQAISYEQYF	TGCGCCAGCAGCCCGGGACAGGCAATCTCCTACGAGCAGTACTTC
TRBV12-3/TRBV12-4	TRBJ1-2	TRBD1	few	CASSRTGAGRWGYTF	TGTGCCAGCAGCAGGACAGGCGCGGGGAGGTGGGGCTACACCTTC
TRBV5-1	TRBJ2-1	.	once	CASSLIGDLGRYNEQFF	TGCGCCAGCAGCTTGATCGGCGACCTAGGACGCTACAATGAGCAGTTCTTC
TRBV6-5	TRBJ2-7	.	few	CASRPTPSSYEQYF	TGTGCCAGCAGACCGACACCGAGCTCCTACGAGCAGTACTTC
TRBV10-3	TRBJ1-2	.	.	CAILGGTQGYTF	TGTGCCATCCTCGGAGGGACACAAGGCTACACCTTC
TRBV6-5	TRBJ1-2	TRBD1	.	CASSGTGAAYGYTF	TGTGCCAGCAGTGGGACAGGGGCCGCCTATGGCTACACCTTC
TRBV24-1	TRBJ2-1	TRBD2	few	CATAPGLAGGYEQFF	TGTGCCACCGCACCAGGACTAGCGGGAGGCTATGAGCAGTTCTTC
TRBV28	TRBJ2-3	.	few	CASRWGADTQYF	TGTGCCAGCAGGTGGGGGGCAGATACGCAGTATTTT
TRBV28	TRBJ2-6	.	few	CASSLFSRGSSGANVLTF	TGTGCCAGCAGTTTATTTTCAAGGGGGAGCTCTGGGGCCAACGTCCTGACTTTC
TRBV6-1	TRBJ2-3	.	.	CASSENLALSTDTQYF	TGTGCCAGCAGTGAAAATCTAGCGCTGAGCACAGATACGCAGTATTTT
TRBV20-1	TRBJ2-3	TRBD2	.	CSATHRLAEASDTQYF	TGCAGTGCTACCCACCGACTAGCGGAGGCCTCAGATACGCAGTATTTT
TRBV7-9	TRBJ2-7	.	few	CASSQSAEQYF	TGTGCCAGCAGCCAATCAGCCGAGCAGTACTTC
TRBV10-3	TRBJ2-1	TRBD2	few	CAIRGTSGLSYNEQFF	TGTGCCATCAGGGGGACTAGCGGCCTCTCCTACAATGAGCAGTTCTTC
TRBV15	TRBJ2-7	.	.	CASSPTEGGNYEQYF	TGTGCCTCCAGCCCGACGGAGGGGGGAAACTACGAGCAGTACTTC
TRBV15	TRBJ1-5	.	.	CATSRGGGRNQPQHF	TGTGCCACCAGCAGAGGCGGAGGGAGGAACCAGCCCCAGCATTTT
TRBV27	TRBJ1-1	.	.	CASSGVMNTEAFF	TGTGCCAGCAGTGGGGTCATGAACACTGAAGCTTTCTTT
TRBV3-1	TRBJ2-3	.	.	CASTLWDSRKDTQYF	TGTGCCAGCACGTTGTGGGACTCGAGAAAAGATACGCAGTATTTT
TRBV7-2	TRBJ1-5	TRBD1	.	CASSSDRVQPQHF	TGTGCCAGCAGCTCGGACAGGGTTCAGCCCCAGCATTTT
TRBV6-5	TRBJ1-2	.	.	CASGIRDLSYTF	TGTGCCAGCGGGATCAGGGACCTGAGCTACACCTTC
TRBV20-1	TRBJ2-3	TRBD2	.	CSARAPSGGDASTDTQYF	TGCAGTGCTAGAGCGCCTAGCGGAGGAGATGCTAGCACAGATACGCAGTATTTT
TRBV5-1	TRBJ2-1	.	few	CASSLGTPEPYNEQFF	TGCGCCAGCAGCTTGGGTACCCCTGAGCCCTACAATGAGCAGTTCTTC
TRBV5-1	TRBJ2-3	TRBD2	few	CASSFPSGTATDTQYF	TGCGCCAGCAGCTTTCCTAGCGGAACAGCCACAGATACGCAGTATTTT
TRBV2	TRBJ1-5	.	.	CASRHTGSGNQPQHF	TGTGCCAGCAGACACACAGGGAGCGGCAATCAGCCCCAGCATTTT